This is a list of T cell receptor beta chains from one sample in a study of cytomegalovirus exposure and HLA in healthy donors. Measured with immunoSEQ multiplex PCR; TCRdb has only the in-frame clones, and not every one. Here the sample spans 100,000 to 120,000 clones, about 78% being singletons. Material for sequencing was PBMCs. All receptors derive from a man aged 25-40 years in good health and CMV-seronegative. The CDR3 runs from the conserved cysteine through the conserved F or W. A D gene is named only where the DNA matches it firmly. A clone size is listed for some rows: how often the clone was seen (once, few, many), or a class if it is expanded.

few	TRBV7-2	.	TRBJ1-4	CASSLGFPTPEKLFF	TGTGCCAGCAGCTTAGGGTTCCCTACCCCCGAAAAACTGTTTTTT
.	TRBV19	.	TRBJ2-3	CASSVQGYTDTQYF	TGTGCCAGTAGTGTCCAGGGATACACAGATACGCAGTATTTT
.	TRBV6-5	.	TRBJ2-7	CASSYIYRVGYEQYF	TGTGCCAGCAGTTACATCTACAGGGTAGGATACGAGCAGTACTTC
.	TRBV19	TRBD1	TRBJ2-7	CASSIAGQGSVYEQYF	TGTGCCAGTAGTATAGCAGGACAGGGTTCCGTTTACGAGCAGTACTTC
.	TRBV15	TRBD1	TRBJ2-7	CATRKQGSYEQYF	TGTGCCACCAGGAAACAGGGGTCCTACGAGCAGTACTTC
.	TRBV6-5	.	TRBJ1-1	CASSYAGMNTEAFF	TGTGCCAGCAGTTACGCGGGGATGAACACTGAAGCTTTCTTT
once	TRBV28	TRBD1	TRBJ1-1	CASIQLAGQGNTEAFF	TGTGCCAGCATTCAACTCGCGGGACAGGGTAACACTGAAGCTTTCTTT
.	TRBV15	.	TRBJ2-3	CATSRDLYSSTDTQYF	TGTGCCACCAGCAGAGATCTTTACAGCAGCACAGATACGCAGTATTTT
once	TRBV28	TRBD1	TRBJ1-1	CASWRQGPLNTEAFF	TGTGCCAGCTGGAGACAGGGGCCCTTGAACACTGAAGCTTTCTTT
.	TRBV28	.	TRBJ2-7	CASSLGLRDEEQYF	TGTGCCAGCAGTTTGGGACTCCGAGATGAAGAGCAGTACTTC
.	TRBV4-2	.	TRBJ2-6	CASSQDRARAAGANVLTF	TGTGCCAGCAGCCAAGATAGGGCCAGGGCGGCGGGGGCCAACGTCCTGACTTTC
.	TRBV29-1	.	TRBJ2-3	CSVRGLDTQYF	TGCAGCGTGCGGGGGCTGGATACGCAGTATTTT
.	TRBV29-1	.	TRBJ1-2	CSVSGGSGYGYTF	TGCAGCGTGTCCGGTGGATCGGGCTATGGCTACACCTTC
.	TRBV29-1	TRBD1	TRBJ2-7	CSVEGGMWTGKGEQYF	TGCAGCGTTGAAGGGGGGATGTGGACAGGGAAGGGGGAGCAGTACTTC
.	TRBV5-4	TRBD2	TRBJ2-1	CASSLDSGGPYNEQFF	TGTGCCAGCAGCTTGGATAGCGGGGGTCCCTACAATGAGCAGTTCTTC
.	TRBV6-1	TRBD1	TRBJ1-1	CASSERQGGDTEAFF	TGTGCCAGCAGTGAAAGACAGGGGGGGGACACTGAAGCTTTCTTT
.	TRBV9	TRBD1	TRBJ2-7	CASSDGDRGYEQYF	TGTGCCAGCAGCGATGGGGACAGGGGCTACGAGCAGTACTTC
once	TRBV7-9	.	TRBJ2-3	CASSLDFPEEYF	TGTGCCAGCAGCCTGGACTTTCCTGAGGAGTATTTT
.	TRBV7-9	.	TRBJ1-5	CATNAIGGNQPQHF	TGTGCCACCAACGCTATAGGGGGCAATCAGCCCCAGCATTTT
.	TRBV19	TRBD2	TRBJ2-7	CASSITGTRLVNEQYF	TGTGCCAGTAGTATAACCGGGACTAGGCTTGTAAACGAGCAGTACTTC
.	TRBV5-6	TRBD1	TRBJ1-2	CASSSKTGNYYGYTF	TGTGCCAGCAGCTCCAAGACAGGGAACTACTATGGCTACACTTTC
.	TRBV10-3	TRBD1	TRBJ1-1	CAISDWTGQSSLGTEAFF	TGTGCCATCAGTGATTGGACAGGGCAGTCCTCGTTAGGCACTGAAGCTTTCTTT
.	TRBV7-2	TRBD2	TRBJ2-1	CASSLSAGAHNEQFF	TGTGCCAGCAGCTTATCAGCGGGGGCCCACAATGAGCAGTTCTTC
.	TRBV5-6	.	TRBJ1-3	CASSPWGVSNTIYF	TGTGCCAGCAGCCCGTGGGGGGTATCAAACACCATATATTTT
.	TRBV5-1	TRBD2	TRBJ2-7	CASSYGTSGLSYEQYF	TGCGCCAGCAGCTACGGGACTAGCGGACTCTCCTACGAGCAGTACTTC
few	TRBV7-2	.	TRBJ2-5	CASSLAGLEETQYF	TGTGCCAGCAGCTTAGCGGGACTGGAAGAGACCCAGTACTTC
.	TRBV9	TRBD2	TRBJ2-2	CASSAAGSAGELFF	TGTGCCAGCAGCGCAGCGGGGTCTGCCGGGGAGCTGTTTTTT
.	TRBV5-4	.	TRBJ2-1	CASSPDYITYNEQFF	TGTGCCAGCAGCCCGGACTATATTACTTACAATGAGCAGTTCTTC
.	TRBV2	.	TRBJ1-5	CASSRDSNQPQHF	TGTGCCAGCAGCCGAGATAGCAATCAGCCCCAGCATTTT
.	TRBV7-2	.	TRBJ1-2	CASSSLTGSYGYTF	TGTGCCAGCAGCTCCCTAACAGGGTCCTATGGCTACACCTTC
.	TRBV5-4	.	TRBJ2-5	CASSWGGLQETQYF	TGTGCCAGCAGCTGGGGGGGCCTACAAGAGACCCAGTACTTC
.	TRBV4-3	TRBD1	TRBJ1-4	CASSQDFPGQGYEKLFF	TGCGCCAGCAGCCAAGATTTTCCGGGACAGGGGTATGAAAAACTGTTTTTT
.	TRBV5-4	.	TRBJ2-3	CASSRLGDTQYF	TGTGCCAGCAGCCGACTTGGGGATACGCAGTATTTT
.	TRBV29-1	TRBD1	TRBJ1-6	CSVRYGQGNSPLHF	TGCAGCGTTCGATACGGACAGGGTAATTCACCCCTCCACTTT
.	TRBV5-1	.	TRBJ2-7	CASSRGTGSSYEQYF	TGCGCCAGCAGCCGGGGCACAGGGAGCTCCTACGAGCAGTACTTC
.	TRBV5-1	TRBD2	TRBJ2-1	CASSLSGAGGMVEQFF	TGCGCCAGCTCCCTCTCCGGAGCGGGAGGGATGGTTGAGCAGTTCTTC
.	TRBV19	.	TRBJ2-1	CASRGTGYNEQFF	TGTGCCAGTAGGGGAACAGGGTACAATGAGCAGTTCTTC
once	TRBV5-1	.	TRBJ2-2	CASSSSGTSNTGELFF	TGCGCCAGCAGCTCATCCGGGACATCGAACACCGGGGAGCTGTTTTTT
.	TRBV15	.	TRBJ2-3	CATSNSRGAGRDTQYF	TGTGCCACCAGCAACTCCCGGGGGGCGGGGCGTGATACGCAGTATTTT
.	TRBV19	TRBD1	TRBJ2-7	CASTPGQGTYEQYF	TGTGCCAGTACCCCGGGACAGGGAACCTACGAGCAGTACTTC
.	TRBV28	.	TRBJ2-1	CASRYHSTGSEQFF	TGTGCCAGCAGATACCACTCAACAGGGAGTGAGCAGTTCTTC
.	TRBV15	TRBD1	TRBJ1-6	CATSTVGQGISPLHF	TGTGCCACCAGCACCGTGGGACAGGGGATTTCACCCCTCCACTTT
few	TRBV29-1	TRBD2	TRBJ2-3	CSQQTGGFGPDTQYF	TGCAGCCAGCAAACCGGGGGGTTTGGGCCAGATACGCAGTATTTT
.	TRBV27	.	TRBJ1-4	CASRGAPTNEKLFF	TGTGCCAGCAGGGGCGCGCCAACTAATGAAAAACTGTTTTTT
.	TRBV5-5	.	TRBJ1-5	CASSLQLGGVSNQPQHF	TGTGCCAGCAGCTTGCAACTTGGCGGGGTTAGCAATCAGCCCCAGCATTTT
.	TRBV28	.	TRBJ2-3	CATLPGFGTDTQYF	TGTGCCACTTTACCGGGGTTTGGCACAGATACGCAGTATTTT
few	TRBV20-1	.	TRBJ2-2	CSARDTGELFF	TGCAGTGCCCGGGATACCGGGGAGCTGTTTTTT
.	TRBV5-4	.	TRBJ2-6	CASSLAQDASGANVLTF	TGTGCCAGCAGCTTGGCGCAGGATGCTTCTGGGGCCAACGTCCTGACTTTC
.	TRBV10-3	TRBD2	TRBJ2-7	CAISHSGRAYEQYF	TGTGCCATCAGTCATAGCGGGAGGGCCTACGAGCAGTACTTC
once	TRBV4-3	.	TRBJ1-2	CASSQDSVGYTF	TGCGCCAGCAGCCAAGATTCAGTTGGCTACACCTTC
.	TRBV27	.	TRBJ2-7	CASSRPGSSYEQYF	TGTGCCAGCAGTCGACCGGGTAGCTCCTACGAGCAGTACTTC
once	TRBV18	TRBD2	TRBJ2-3	CASSPYEAGVGADTQYF	TGTGCCAGCTCACCTTACGAGGCGGGGGTCGGGGCAGATACGCAGTATTTT
.	TRBV7-2	TRBD1	TRBJ1-2	CASSVGQGINYGYTF	TGTGCCAGCAGCGTGGGACAGGGAATTAACTATGGCTACACCTTC
once	TRBV7-2	.	TRBJ1-5	CASSPGVTQPQHF	TGTGCCAGCAGCCCAGGGGTAACCCAGCCCCAGCATTTT
.	TRBV5-1	TRBD1	TRBJ2-5	CASSPGQGEETQYF	TGCGCCAGCAGCCCGGGACAGGGGGAAGAGACCCAGTACTTC